The clone carrying this T cell receptor (beta chain) occurred once. Its target is unknown. In germline, CDR1 is LNHDA, CDR2 SQIVND (reference sequence). V was pared by 1 base and J by 4 bases, with 3 bases of the junction left unmatched. This CDR3 contains 14 residues. The repertoire was sequenced with immunoSEQ multiplex PCR; TCRdb's copy has only in-frame clones and lacks some. The table lists roughly 86,000 clones, 90% to 95% of them singletons. This sample is drawn from a study of human versus mouse CDR3 diversity and MHC coevolution. Findings and caveats of the study: Mice had fewer CDR3 deletions and insertions than humans on average.

The sequence came from a person aged 25 to 75 in good health. The sample comprised naive CD4+ T cells from blood. Described subset: CD45RO-negative CD62L-positive naive CD4 T cells. The chain combines TRBV19 with TRBJ2-7, with TRBD2 matching over 8 bases. This CDR3 is CASSIASGSYEQYF. In DNA, the CDR3 is TGTGCCAGTAGTATAGCAAGCGGGAGTTACGAGCAGTACTTC.